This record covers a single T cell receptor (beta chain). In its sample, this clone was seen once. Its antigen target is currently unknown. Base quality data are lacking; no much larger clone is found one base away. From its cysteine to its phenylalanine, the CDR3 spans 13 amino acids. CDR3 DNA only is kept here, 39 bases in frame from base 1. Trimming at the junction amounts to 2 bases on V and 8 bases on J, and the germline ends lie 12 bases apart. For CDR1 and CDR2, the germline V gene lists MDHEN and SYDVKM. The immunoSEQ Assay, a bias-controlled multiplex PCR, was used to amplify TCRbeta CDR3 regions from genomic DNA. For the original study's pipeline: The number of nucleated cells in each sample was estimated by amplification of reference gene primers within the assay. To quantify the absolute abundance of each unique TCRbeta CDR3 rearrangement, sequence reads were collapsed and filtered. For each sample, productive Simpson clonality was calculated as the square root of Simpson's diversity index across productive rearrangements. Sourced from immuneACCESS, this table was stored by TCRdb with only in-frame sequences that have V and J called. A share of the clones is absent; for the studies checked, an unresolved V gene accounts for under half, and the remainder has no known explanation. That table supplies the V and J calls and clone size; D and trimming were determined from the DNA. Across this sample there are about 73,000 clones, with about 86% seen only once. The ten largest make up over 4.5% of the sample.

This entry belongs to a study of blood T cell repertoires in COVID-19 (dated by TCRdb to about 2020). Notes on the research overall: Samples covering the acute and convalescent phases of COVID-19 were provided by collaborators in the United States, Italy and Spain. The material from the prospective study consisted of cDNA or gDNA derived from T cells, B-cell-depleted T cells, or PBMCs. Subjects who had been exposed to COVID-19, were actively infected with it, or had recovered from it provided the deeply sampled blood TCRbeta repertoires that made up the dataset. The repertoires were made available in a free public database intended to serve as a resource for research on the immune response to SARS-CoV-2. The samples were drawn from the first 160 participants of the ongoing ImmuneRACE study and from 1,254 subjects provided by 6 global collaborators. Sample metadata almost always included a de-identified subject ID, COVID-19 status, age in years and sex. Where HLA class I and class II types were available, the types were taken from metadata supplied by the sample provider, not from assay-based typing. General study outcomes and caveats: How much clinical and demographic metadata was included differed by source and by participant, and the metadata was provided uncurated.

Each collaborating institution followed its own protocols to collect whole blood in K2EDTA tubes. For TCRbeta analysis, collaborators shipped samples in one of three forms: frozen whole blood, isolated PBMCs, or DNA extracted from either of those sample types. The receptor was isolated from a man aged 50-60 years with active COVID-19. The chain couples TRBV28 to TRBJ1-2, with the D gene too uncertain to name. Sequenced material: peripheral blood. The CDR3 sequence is CASSLPGYLGYTF. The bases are TGTGCCAGCAGTTTACCGGGGTATTTGGGCTACACCTTC.